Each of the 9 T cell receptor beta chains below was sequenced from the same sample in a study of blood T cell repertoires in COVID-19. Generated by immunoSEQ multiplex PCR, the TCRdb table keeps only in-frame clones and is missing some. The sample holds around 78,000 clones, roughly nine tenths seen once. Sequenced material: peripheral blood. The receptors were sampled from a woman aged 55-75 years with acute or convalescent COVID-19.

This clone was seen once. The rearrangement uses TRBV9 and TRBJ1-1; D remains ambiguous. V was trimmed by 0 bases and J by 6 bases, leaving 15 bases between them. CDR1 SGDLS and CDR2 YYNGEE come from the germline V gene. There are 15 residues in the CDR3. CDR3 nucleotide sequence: TGTGCCAGCAGCGTAGTCGGGGAGTTTAGGGCTGAAGCTTTCTTT. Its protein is CASSVVGEFRAEAFF. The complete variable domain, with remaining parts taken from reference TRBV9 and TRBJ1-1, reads DSGVTQTPKHLITATGQRVTLRCSPRSGDLSVYWYQQSLDQGLQFLIQYYNGEERAKGNILERFSAQQFPDLHSELNLSSLELGDSALYFCASSVVGEFRAEAFFGQGTRLTVV.

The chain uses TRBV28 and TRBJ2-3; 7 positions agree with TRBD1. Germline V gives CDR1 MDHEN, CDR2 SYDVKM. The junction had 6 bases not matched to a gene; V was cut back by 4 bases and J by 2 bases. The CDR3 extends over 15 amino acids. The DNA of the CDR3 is TGTGCCAGCAGTTCCCCGGACAGGTTCACAGATACGCAGTATTTT. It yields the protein CASSSPDRFTDTQYF.

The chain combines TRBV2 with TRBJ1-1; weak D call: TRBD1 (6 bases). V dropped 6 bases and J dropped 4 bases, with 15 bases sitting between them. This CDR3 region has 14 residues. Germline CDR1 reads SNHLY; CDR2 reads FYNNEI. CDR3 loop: CASRETGISTEAFF. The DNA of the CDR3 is TGTGCCAGCAGAGAGACAGGCATTAGCACTGAAGCTTTCTTT.

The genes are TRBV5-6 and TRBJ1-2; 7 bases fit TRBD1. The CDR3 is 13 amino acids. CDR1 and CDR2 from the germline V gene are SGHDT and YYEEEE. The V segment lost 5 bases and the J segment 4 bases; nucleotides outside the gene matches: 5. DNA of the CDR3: TGTGCCAGCAGAGCGACAGGGACCTATGGCTACACCTTC. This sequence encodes CASRATGTYGYTF.

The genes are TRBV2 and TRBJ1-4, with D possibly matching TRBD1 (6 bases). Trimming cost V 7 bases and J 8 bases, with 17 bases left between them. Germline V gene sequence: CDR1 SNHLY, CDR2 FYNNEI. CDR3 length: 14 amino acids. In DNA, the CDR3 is TGTGCCAGCAACGGGGGGCAAATAGGAGAAAAACTGTTTTTT. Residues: CASNGGQIGEKLFF.

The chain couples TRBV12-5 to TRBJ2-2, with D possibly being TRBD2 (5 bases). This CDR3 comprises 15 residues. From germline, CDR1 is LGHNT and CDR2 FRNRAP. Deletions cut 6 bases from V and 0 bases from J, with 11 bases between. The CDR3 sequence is CASGPGVTNTGELFF. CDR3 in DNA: TGTGCTAGTGGACCCGGGGTAACGAACACCGGGGAGCTGTTTTTT.

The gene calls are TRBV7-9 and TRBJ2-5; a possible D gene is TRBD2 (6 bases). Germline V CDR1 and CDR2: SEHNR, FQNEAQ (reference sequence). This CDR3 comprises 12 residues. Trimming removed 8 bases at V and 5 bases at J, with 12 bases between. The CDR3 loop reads CASRGDTETQYF. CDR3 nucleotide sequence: TGTGCCAGCCGCGGGGATACGGAGACCCAGTACTTC.

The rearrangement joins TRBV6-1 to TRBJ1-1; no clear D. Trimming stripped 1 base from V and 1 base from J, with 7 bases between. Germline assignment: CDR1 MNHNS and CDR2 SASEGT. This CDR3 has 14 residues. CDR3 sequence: CASSEVEWNTEAFF. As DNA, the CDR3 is TGTGCCAGCAGTGAAGTAGAGTGGAACACTGAAGCTTTCTTT.

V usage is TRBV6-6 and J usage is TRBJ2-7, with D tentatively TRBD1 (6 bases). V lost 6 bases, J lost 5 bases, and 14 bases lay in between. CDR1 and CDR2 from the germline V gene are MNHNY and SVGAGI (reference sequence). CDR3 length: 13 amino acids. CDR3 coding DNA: TGTGCCAGCAGGCCGAGGGGGTCACACGAGCAGTACTTC. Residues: CASRPRGSHEQYF.